Detailed here is one T cell receptor beta chain. Antigen: not known. This specimen comes from a study of response to subunit inactivated influenza vaccine. Study conclusions and caveats: Authors suggested each seasonal influenza vaccination recruits few new T cells.

Germline CDR1 SGHTA, CDR2 FQGNSA. The CDR3 is 16 amino acids. Between the trimmed V and J ends, which lost 5 bases and 0 bases, there was a span of 15 bases. MiXCR, applied by TCRdb to the RT-PCR reads, yields one record per CDR3 protein. The table lists about half a million distinct CDR3 sequences, 25% of them singletons, with about 1.9% in the top ten. The specimen was CD4+ T cells sorted from PBMCs, collected about 5 days after vaccination. The TCR originated in a man aged 50-60 years who received an inactivated influenza vaccine. The chain has TRBV7-2 and TRBJ2-3, with a weak D call TRBD2 (6 bases). CDR3 nucleotides: TGTGCCAGCAGCCCGCAACGGGGGAGTAGCACAGATACGCAGTATTTT. Encoded protein: CASSPQRGSSTDTQYF.